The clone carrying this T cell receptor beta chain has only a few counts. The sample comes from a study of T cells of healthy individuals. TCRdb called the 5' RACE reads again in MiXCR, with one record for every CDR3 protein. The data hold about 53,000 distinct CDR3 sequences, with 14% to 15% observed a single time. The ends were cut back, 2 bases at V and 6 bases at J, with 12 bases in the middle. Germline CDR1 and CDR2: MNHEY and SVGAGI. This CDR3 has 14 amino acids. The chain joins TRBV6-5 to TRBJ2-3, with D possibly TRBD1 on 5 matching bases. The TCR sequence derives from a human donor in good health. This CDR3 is CASSYRTSGDTQYF. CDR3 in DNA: TGTGCCAGCAGTTACCGAACCTCAGGGGATACGCAGTATTTT.